The source of this T cell receptor (beta chain) is a study of control samples from healthy donors and cancer patients. The germline CDR1 and CDR2 sequences are SEHNR and FQNEAQ (reference sequence). Trimming at V came to 5 bases and at J to 8 bases, leaving 14 bases not matched to a gene. CDR3 size: 16 residues. Method: immunoSEQ multiplex PCR; TCRdb's copy keeps in-frame clones and lacks some. The sample has over 110,000 clones; 75% to 90% are singletons. V gene TRBV7-9 combines with J gene TRBJ2-1; 8 bases agree with TRBD1. The sequencing input was blood. The clonotype comes from a woman under 40 in good health. The CDR3 loop is CASSLGTGHLGDEQFF. The CDR3 DNA reads TGTGCCAGCAGCCTCGGGACAGGCCACCTCGGCGATGAGCAGTTCTTC.